Each of the 21 T cell receptor beta chains below was sequenced from the same sample in a study of T cells in Graves' hyperthyroidism and ophthalmopathy. Amplified TCR beta CDR3 regions came from RNA transcripts. TCR CDR3 regions were first amplified by RT-PCR with HTBI primers. TCRdb redid the calling of the multiplex PCR reads with MiXCR, one entry per CDR3 protein. The sample includes hundreds of thousands of distinct CDR3 sequences, 25% seen only once; the top ten take 73%. The specimen sequenced was blood. These receptors all stem from a man between 45 and 60 years old with Graves' hyperthyroidism.

As regards this clonotype: At one of its ends the junction is not consistent with the germline gene, which may arise from a read error. The V and J genes are TRBV7-8 and TRBJ2-7, with D tentatively TRBD1 (6 bases). The germline CDR1 and CDR2 sequences are SGHVS and FQNEAQ. The CDR3 runs to 15 residues. Here the CDR3 DNA reads TGTGCCAGCAGCTTGGCCCGGGACACCACCTACGAGCTGTACTTC. Amino acids: CASSLARDTTYELYF.

The V gene is TRBV5-5, the J gene TRBJ2-3; D unclear. Germline CDR1 SGHKS, CDR2 YYEKEE (reference sequence). This CDR3 contains 15 residues. The ends were cut back, 2 bases at V and 0 bases at J, with 10 bases in the middle. For the CDR3, the DNA is TGTGCCAGCAGCTTCCTCGGAATGAGCACAGATACGCAGTATTTT. This translates into CASSFLGMSTDTQYF.

This rearrangement joins TRBV9 to TRBJ2-3, with D perhaps TRBD1 or TRBD2 (6 bases each). This CDR3 is 14 amino acids long. The germline V and J ends were trimmed by 4 bases and 3 bases, with 12 bases remaining between them. The germline V gene encodes CDR1 SGDLS and CDR2 YYNGEE. The CDR3 region is CASSPRGETDTQYF. In nucleotides, the CDR3 is TGTGCCAGCAGCCCAAGGGGGGAAACAGATACGCAGTATTTT.

Ten or more counts support this clonotype. V usage is TRBV28 and J usage is TRBJ2-3; D is possibly TRBD2 (5 bases). The germline V gene has CDR1 MDHEN and CDR2 SYDVKM. Trimming removed 5 bases at V and 4 bases at J, with 16 bases between. The CDR3 totals 15 residues. The CDR3 region is CASSDKHKAADTQYF. The CDR3 region has the DNA TGTGCCAGCAGTGATAAACATAAAGCGGCAGATACGCAGTATTTT.

This clonotype was recorded at least ten times. This sequence joins TRBV28 and TRBJ2-1; tentative D call: TRBD2 (5 bases). The CDR3 spans 13 residues. Trimming stripped 7 bases from V and 4 bases from J, with 11 bases between. Germline CDR1 and CDR2: MDHEN and SYDVKM. CDR3 nucleotide sequence: TGTGCCAGCAAGTGGGAGAATTACAATGAGCAGTTCTTC. It codes for CASKWENYNEQFF. The variable domain in full, with the rest retrieved from reference TRBV28 and TRBJ2-1, is DVKVTQSSRYLVKRTGEKVFLECVQDMDHENMFWYRQDPGLGLRLIYFSYDVKMKEKGDIPEGYSVSREKKERFSLILESASTNQTSMYLCASKWENYNEQFFGPGTRLTVL.

There are many counts of this clonotype. The chain recombines TRBV27 with TRBJ2-5; 8 bases are shared with TRBD2. The germline gives CDR1 MNHEY, CDR2 SMNVEV (reference sequence). The length of the CDR3 is 15 residues. V trimming: 5 bases; J trimming: 5 bases; junction bases outside the gene matches: 10. The CDR3 protein is CASSPRRGGQETQYF. The CDR3 DNA follows: TGTGCCAGCAGTCCCCGACGCGGGGGGCAGGAGACCCAGTACTTC.

This clonotype was seen at least ten times. The chain uses TRBV12-3 or TRBV12-4 and TRBJ2-3, with 9 nucleotides matching TRBD2. The V segment lost 5 bases and the J segment 1 base; nucleotides outside the gene matches: 4. The CDR3 length is 15 residues. CDR3 in amino acids: CASSRAGGRTDTQYF. The CDR3 DNA reads as TGTGCCAGCAGTCGAGCGGGAGGACGCACAGATACGCAGTATTTT.

This clonotype came up many times. This chain connects TRBV18 to TRBJ2-5, with D perhaps matching TRBD2 (6 bases). The germline V gene encodes CDR1 KGHSH and CDR2 LQKENI. V dropped 3 bases and J dropped 5 bases, with 13 bases sitting between them. CDR3 size: 14 residues. This CDR3 reads CASSPAGIGETQYF. CDR3 DNA: TGTGCCAGCTCACCGGCGGGGATTGGGGAGACCCAGTACTTC.

This clonotype was found once. The rearrangement joins TRBV7-6 to TRBJ2-2, with 9 bases fitting TRBD1. Germline V gene lookup returns CDR1 SGHVS and CDR2 FNYEAQ. The CDR3 has 14 residues. The V segment lost 6 bases and the J segment 5 bases; nucleotides outside the gene matches: 4. The CDR3 nucleotides read TGTGCCAGCAGTCACAGGGGGCGAACCGGGGAGCTGTTTTTT. As protein: CASSHRGRTGELFF.

In its sample, this clonotype was seen many times. The CDR3 here is CASRGLGTGYNEQFF. The CDR3 bases are TGTGCCAGCAGGGGCTTGGGTACAGGCTACAATGAGCAGTTCTTC. The chain combines TRBV6-1 with TRBJ2-1; D perhaps matches TRBD1 (5 bases). V gave up 6 bases and J gave up 3 bases, with 15 bases separating them. The CDR3 totals 15 residues. Germline-derived CDR1 and CDR2 are MNHNS and SASEGT.

This clonotype occurred a few times. V and J are TRBV10-3 and TRBJ2-3, with D tentatively TRBD1 or TRBD2 (5 bases each). Deletions cut 5 bases from V and 2 bases from J, with 14 bases between. The CDR3 has 15 residues. In germline, CDR1 is ENHRY, CDR2 SYGVKD. For the CDR3, the DNA is TGTGCCATCAGTCTCAACCCGGGGCCCACAGATACGCAGTATTTT. It yields the protein CAISLNPGPTDTQYF.

This clonotype was counted a few times. The chain uses TRBV10-3 and TRBJ2-7; TRBD2 agrees at 14 bases. V was clipped by 4 bases and J by 3 bases; unmatched bases: 2. The CDR3 covers 15 residues. In germline, CDR1 is ENHRY, CDR2 SYGVKD. The CDR3 region has the DNA TGTGCCATCAGTGGGACTAGCGGGAGGTACTACGAGCAGTACTTC. This encodes CAISGTSGRYYEQYF.

This clonotype was seen at least ten times. This chain joins TRBV11-3 and TRBJ1-6; unclear D gene. V lost 3 bases and J 3 bases, leaving 12 bases between the germline ends. Germline CDR1 reads SGHNT; CDR2 reads YENEEA. This CDR3 contains 16 residues. The CDR3 region has the DNA TGTGCCAGCAGCTTCCCCTCGGGCCGCTATAATTCACCCCTCCACTTT. Protein sequence: CASSFPSGRYNSPLHF.

This clonotype has ten or more counts. The chain couples TRBV11-2 to TRBJ2-1; 7 bases agree with TRBD1. The CDR3 is made up of 14 amino acids. CDR1 SGHAT and CDR2 FQNNGV come from the germline V gene. J was trimmed by 2 bases and V by 3 bases; bases with no gene match: 1. CDR3 protein: CASSLGTAYNEQFF. The CDR3 DNA reads TGTGCCAGCAGCTTGGGGACAGCCTACAATGAGCAGTTCTTC.

Ten or more counts support this clonotype. This rearrangement joins TRBV2 to TRBJ2-2; TRBD1 agrees at 9 bases. Germline V CDR1 and CDR2: SNHLY, FYNNEI. V lost 9 bases to trimming and J lost 1 base; unmatched junction nucleotides: 6. The CDR3 covers 15 residues. This CDR3 is CASRDRVGNTGELFF. As DNA, the CDR3 is TGTGCCAGTCGGGACAGGGTCGGGAACACCGGGGAGCTGTTTTTT.

This clonotype was recorded at least ten times. The chain couples TRBV12-3 or TRBV12-4 to TRBJ2-7; 8 bases align to TRBD2. The CDR3 contains 14 residues. The J segment lost 6 bases and the V segment lost 5 bases, leaving 9 bases of the junction unmatched. The CDR3 region has the DNA TGTGCCAGCAGTCTTCCGCGGGAGGCATCCGAGCAGTACTTC. It yields the protein CASSLPREASEQYF.

V and J are TRBV24-1 and TRBJ2-1, with 9 bases that match TRBD2. CDR3 size: 15 residues. V shed 7 bases, J shed 10 bases, and the junction held 13 bases outside the gene matches. CDR1 is KGHDR, CDR2 SFDVKD, per germline. The CDR3 sequence is CATRAAGGGLGEQFF. The CDR3 coding sequence is TGTGCCACCAGGGCCGCGGGAGGGGGATTAGGGGAGCAGTTCTTC.

In its sample, this clonotype was seen a few times. The V and J genes are TRBV12-5 and TRBJ2-3, with TRBD2 matching 10 bases. Germline assignment: CDR1 LGHNT and CDR2 FRNRAP. The CDR3 contains 17 residues. The J segment lost 1 base and the V segment lost 4 bases, leaving 8 bases of the junction unmatched. Here the CDR3 DNA reads TGTGCTAGTGGTTGGAGGACTAGCGGATTTGGCACAGATACGCAGTATTTT. This sequence encodes CASGWRTSGFGTDTQYF.

The chain has TRBV4-2 and TRBJ2-7, with TRBD1 matching over 10 bases. Losses at the gene ends were 0 bases for V and 3 bases for J; bases not matched to a gene: 5. Germline CDR1 LGHNA, CDR2 YNFKEQ. The CDR3 sequence is 16 residues long. CDR3 DNA sequence: TGTGCCAGCAGCCAAGATCTCGGACAGGGGGGCTACGAGCAGTACTTC. It encodes CASSQDLGQGGYEQYF.

This clonotype was observed at least ten times. CDR3 amino acids: CASKSGGRYYEQYF. DNA of the CDR3: TGTGCCAGCAAATCGGGGGGGCGCTATTACGAGCAGTACTTC. The chain combines TRBV28 with TRBJ2-7; 8 positions match TRBD2. This CDR3 is 14 amino acids long. Germline V gives CDR1 MDHEN, CDR2 SYDVKM. The J segment lost 4 bases and the V segment lost 7 bases, leaving 9 bases of the junction unmatched.

In its sample, this clonotype was seen many times. The V call is TRBV7-2, the J call TRBJ2-7; 9 bases line up with TRBD2. V gave up 5 bases and J gave up 6 bases; unmatched junction bases: 20. Per germline, CDR1 SGHTA and CDR2 FQGNSA. The CDR3 covers 18 residues. DNA for the CDR3: TGTGCCAGCAGCCATCCTCCGGGCTCGTGGCGGGAGGGTTCCGAGCAGTACTTC. As protein: CASSHPPGSWREGSEQYF.